This is a list of T cell receptor beta chains from one sample in a study of beta chain features in type 1 diabetes. The assay was immunoSEQ multiplex PCR, and TCRdb's table has in-frame clones only and misses some. The sample holds about 370,000 clones, about 15% seen once. Sequenced input: naive CD4+ T cells from blood. These receptors came from a woman aged 18 to 35 in good health. Each CDR3 is given with its conserved first and last residue. D genes are given only for firm matches. Clone size is given for some rows only: seen once, a few or many times, or a class if the clone is expanded.

length	V	D	size	J	DNA	CDR3
16	TRBV5-4	TRBD2	-	TRBJ2-1	TGTGCCAGCAGATCGACTAGCGGGACTGGTTACAATGAGCAGTTCTTC	CASRSTSGTGYNEQFF
15	TRBV9	-	-	TRBJ2-1	TGTGCCAGCAGCGTTTCCGGGACAACCTACAATGAGCAGTTCTTC	CASSVSGTTYNEQFF
11	TRBV30	TRBD1	few	TRBJ1-2	TGTGTAACCGGGACAGCTTCAACCTACACCTTC	CVTGTASTYTF
15	TRBV11-1	TRBD1	-	TRBJ1-2	TGTGCCAGCAGCTCTACGGACAGGGGTGTCTATGGCTACACCTTC	CASSSTDRGVYGYTF
17	TRBV4-3	TRBD2	few	TRBJ2-5	TGCGCCAGCAGCCAAGACTTCGCACTAGCGGGAGGAGAGACCCAGTACTTC	CASSQDFALAGGETQYF
12	TRBV30	-	-	TRBJ2-7	TGTGCCTGGAGTGGCGGAAACTACGAGCAGTACTTC	CAWSGGNYEQYF
13	TRBV27	TRBD1	-	TRBJ1-2	TGTGCCAGCAGTGACAGGGCTAACTATGGCTACACCTTC	CASSDRANYGYTF
12	TRBV5-1	-	few	TRBJ2-5	TGCGCCAGCAGCCGGGACCAAGAGACCCAGTACTTC	CASSRDQETQYF
14	TRBV30	-	-	TRBJ1-4	TGTGCCTGGACAACAGGACAGCCACCCGAAAAACTGTTTTTT	CAWTTGQPPEKLFF
13	TRBV29-1	-	few	TRBJ2-7	TGCAGCGTTGAGAGAGGTTACGGGGACGAGCAGTACTTC	CSVERGYGDEQYF
17	TRBV10-3	-	-	TRBJ2-1	TGTGCCATCAGTGACCCCCGACAGGTTTTATCCTACAATGAGCAGTTCTTC	CAISDPRQVLSYNEQFF
16	TRBV5-1	-	few	TRBJ2-2	TGCGCCAGCAGCTTGGCCGCGGGAACGAACACCGGGGAGCTGTTTTTT	CASSLAAGTNTGELFF
15	TRBV4-3	-	few	TRBJ2-3	TGCGCCAGCAGCCAAGAGCCACTATTCACAGATACGCAGTATTTT	CASSQEPLFTDTQYF